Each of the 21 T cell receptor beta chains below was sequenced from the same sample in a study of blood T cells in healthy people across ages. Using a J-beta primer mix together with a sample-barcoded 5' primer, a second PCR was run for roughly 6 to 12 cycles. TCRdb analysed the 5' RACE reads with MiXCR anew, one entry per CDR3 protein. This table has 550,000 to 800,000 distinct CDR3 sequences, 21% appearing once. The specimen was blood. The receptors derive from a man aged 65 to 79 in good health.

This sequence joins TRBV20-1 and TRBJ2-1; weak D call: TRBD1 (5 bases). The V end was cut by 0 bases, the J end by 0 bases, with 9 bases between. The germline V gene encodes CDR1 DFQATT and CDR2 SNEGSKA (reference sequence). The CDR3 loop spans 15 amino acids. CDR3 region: CSARESGFSYNEQFF. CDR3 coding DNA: TGCAGTGCTAGAGAATCAGGGTTCTCCTACAATGAGCAGTTCTTC.

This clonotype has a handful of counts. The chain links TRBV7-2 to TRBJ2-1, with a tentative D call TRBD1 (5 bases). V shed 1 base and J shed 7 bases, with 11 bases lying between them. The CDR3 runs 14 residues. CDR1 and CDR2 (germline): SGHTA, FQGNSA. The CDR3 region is CASSLGQSGNEQFF. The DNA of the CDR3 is TGTGCCAGCAGCTTAGGACAGAGTGGGAATGAGCAGTTCTTC.

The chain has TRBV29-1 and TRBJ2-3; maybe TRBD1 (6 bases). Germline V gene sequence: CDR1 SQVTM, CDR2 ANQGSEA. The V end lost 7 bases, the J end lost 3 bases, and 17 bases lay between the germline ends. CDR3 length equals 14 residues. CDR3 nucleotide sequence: TGCAGCGACCGAACAGGGAGTAGAACAGATACGCAGTATTTT. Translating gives CSDRTGSRTDTQYF.

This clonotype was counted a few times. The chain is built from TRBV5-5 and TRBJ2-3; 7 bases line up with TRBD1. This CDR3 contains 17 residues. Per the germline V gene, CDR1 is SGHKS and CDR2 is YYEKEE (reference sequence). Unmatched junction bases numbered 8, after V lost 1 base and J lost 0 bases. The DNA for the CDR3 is TGTGCCAGCAGCTTGAAGGGGGCGGGTTCTAGCACAGATACGCAGTATTTT. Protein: CASSLKGAGSSTDTQYF.

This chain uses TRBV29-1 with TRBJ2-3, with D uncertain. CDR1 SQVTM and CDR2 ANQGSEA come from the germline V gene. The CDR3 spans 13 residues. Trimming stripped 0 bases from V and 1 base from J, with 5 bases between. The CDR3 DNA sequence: TGCAGCGTTGAAGAGTTCGGCACAGATACGCAGTATTTT. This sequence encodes CSVEEFGTDTQYF.

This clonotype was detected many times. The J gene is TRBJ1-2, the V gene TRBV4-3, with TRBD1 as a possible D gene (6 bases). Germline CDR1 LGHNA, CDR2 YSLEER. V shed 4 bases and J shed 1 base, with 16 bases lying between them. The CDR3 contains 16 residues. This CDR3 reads CASSRRGGTNNYGYTF. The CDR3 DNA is TGCGCCAGCAGCCGGAGAGGGGGGACTAATAACTATGGCTACACCTTC.

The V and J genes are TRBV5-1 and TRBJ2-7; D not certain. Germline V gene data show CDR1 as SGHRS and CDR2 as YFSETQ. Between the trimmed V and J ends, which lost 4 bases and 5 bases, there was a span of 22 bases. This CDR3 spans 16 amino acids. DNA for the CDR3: TGCGCCAGCAGCGAATCCCGACATCCCGTGACCGACGAGCAGTACTTC. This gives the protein CASSESRHPVTDEQYF. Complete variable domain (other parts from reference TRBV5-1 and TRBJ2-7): KAGVTQTPRYLIKTRGQQVTLSCSPISGHRSVSWYQQTPGQGLQFLFEYFSETQRNKGNFPGRFSGRQFSNSRSEMNVSTLELGDSALYLCASSESRHPVTDEQYFGPGTRLTVT.

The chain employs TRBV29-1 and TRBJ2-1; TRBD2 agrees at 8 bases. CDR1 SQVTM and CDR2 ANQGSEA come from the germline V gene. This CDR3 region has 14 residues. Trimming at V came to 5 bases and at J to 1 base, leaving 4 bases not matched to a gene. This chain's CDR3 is CSVIGTRSYNEQFF. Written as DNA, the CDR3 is TGCAGCGTTATCGGGACTAGGTCCTACAATGAGCAGTTCTTC.

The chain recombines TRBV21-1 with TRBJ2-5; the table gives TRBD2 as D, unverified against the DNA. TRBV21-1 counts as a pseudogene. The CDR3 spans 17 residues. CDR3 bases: TGTGCCAGCAGCACTCTGGGGACTAGCGAGTACCAAGAGACCCAGTACTTC. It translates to CASSTLGTSEYQETQYF.

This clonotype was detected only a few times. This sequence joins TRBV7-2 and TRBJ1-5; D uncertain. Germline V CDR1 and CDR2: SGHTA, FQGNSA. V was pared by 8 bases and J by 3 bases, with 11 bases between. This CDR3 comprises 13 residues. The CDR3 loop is CASGWTNNQPQHF. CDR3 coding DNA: TGTGCCAGCGGTTGGACCAACAATCAGCCCCAGCATTTT.

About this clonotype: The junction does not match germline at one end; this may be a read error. The CDR3 region is CVSRTSDNEQSF. CDR3 sequence (DNA): TGTGTCAGCAGGACTAGTGACAATGAGCAGTCCTTC. V and J are TRBV12-3 or TRBV12-4 and TRBJ2-5; 7 bases fit TRBD2. This CDR3 spans 12 amino acids.

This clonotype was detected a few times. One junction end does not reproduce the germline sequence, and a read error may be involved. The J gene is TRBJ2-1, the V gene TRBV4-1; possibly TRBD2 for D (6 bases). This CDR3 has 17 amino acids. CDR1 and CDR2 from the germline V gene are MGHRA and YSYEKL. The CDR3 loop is CASNQGRWSSRGDEQFF. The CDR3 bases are TGCGCCAGCAACCAAGGCCGGTGGAGTTCGCGGGGCGATGAGCAGTTCTTC.

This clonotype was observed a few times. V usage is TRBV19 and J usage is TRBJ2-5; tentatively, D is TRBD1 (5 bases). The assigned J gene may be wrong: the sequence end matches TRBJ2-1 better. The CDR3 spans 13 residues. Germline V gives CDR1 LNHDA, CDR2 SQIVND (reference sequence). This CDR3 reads CASRTTIYNEQFF. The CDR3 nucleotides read TGTGCCAGCAGGACAACCATTTACAATGAGCAGTTCTTC.

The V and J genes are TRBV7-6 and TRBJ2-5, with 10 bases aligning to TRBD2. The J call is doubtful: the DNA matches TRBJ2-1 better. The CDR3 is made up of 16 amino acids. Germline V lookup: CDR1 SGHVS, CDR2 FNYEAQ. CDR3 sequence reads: CASSLPLAGAYNEQFF. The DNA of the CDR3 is TGTGCCAGCAGCTTACCGCTAGCGGGAGCGTACAATGAGCAGTTCTTC.

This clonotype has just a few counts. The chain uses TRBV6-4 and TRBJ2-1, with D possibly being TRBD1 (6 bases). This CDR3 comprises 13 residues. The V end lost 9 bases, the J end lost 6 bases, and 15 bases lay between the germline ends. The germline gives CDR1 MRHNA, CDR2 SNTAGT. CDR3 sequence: CASFSRTANEQFF. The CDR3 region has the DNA TGTGCCAGTTTTTCACGGACAGCCAATGAGCAGTTCTTC.

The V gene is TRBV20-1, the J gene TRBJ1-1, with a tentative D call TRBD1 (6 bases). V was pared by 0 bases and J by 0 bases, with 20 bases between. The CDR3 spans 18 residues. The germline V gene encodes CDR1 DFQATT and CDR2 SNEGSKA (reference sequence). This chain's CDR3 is CSARDRSQGTRLNTEAFF. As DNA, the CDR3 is TGCAGTGCTAGAGATAGGAGTCAGGGGACGCGGCTGAACACTGAAGCTTTCTTT.

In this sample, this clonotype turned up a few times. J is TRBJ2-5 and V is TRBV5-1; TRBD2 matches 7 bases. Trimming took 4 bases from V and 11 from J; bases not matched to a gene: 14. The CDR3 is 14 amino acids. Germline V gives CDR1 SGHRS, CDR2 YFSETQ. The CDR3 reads CASSQRTGGFVQYF. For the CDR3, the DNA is TGCGCCAGCAGCCAAAGGACGGGAGGTTTTGTGCAGTACTTC. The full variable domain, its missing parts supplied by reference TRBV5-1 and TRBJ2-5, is KAGVTQTPRYLIKTRGQQVTLSCSPISGHRSVSWYQQTPGQGLQFLFEYFSETQRNKGNFPGRFSGRQFSNSRSEMNVSTLELGDSALYLCASSQRTGGFVQYFGPGTRLLVL.

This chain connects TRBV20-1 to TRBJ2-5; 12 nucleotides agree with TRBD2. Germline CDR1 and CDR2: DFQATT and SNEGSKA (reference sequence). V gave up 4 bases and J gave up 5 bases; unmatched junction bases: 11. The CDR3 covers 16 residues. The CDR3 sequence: CSATPGLAGGQETQYF. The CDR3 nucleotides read TGCAGTGCTACCCCCGGGCTAGCGGGAGGGCAGGAGACCCAGTACTTC.

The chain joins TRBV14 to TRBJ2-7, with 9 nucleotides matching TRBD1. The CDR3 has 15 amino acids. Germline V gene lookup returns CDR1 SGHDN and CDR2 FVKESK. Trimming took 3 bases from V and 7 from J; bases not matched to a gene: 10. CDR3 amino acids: CASSQIHRGLDEQYF. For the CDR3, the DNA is TGTGCCAGCAGCCAGATACACAGGGGGCTTGATGAGCAGTACTTC. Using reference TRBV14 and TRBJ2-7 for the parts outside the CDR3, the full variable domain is EAGVTQFPSHSVIEKGQTVTLRCDPISGHDNLYWYRRVMGKEIKFLLHFVKESKQDESGMPNNRFLAERTGGTYSTLKVQPAELEDSGVYFCASSQIHRGLDEQYFGPGTRLTVT.

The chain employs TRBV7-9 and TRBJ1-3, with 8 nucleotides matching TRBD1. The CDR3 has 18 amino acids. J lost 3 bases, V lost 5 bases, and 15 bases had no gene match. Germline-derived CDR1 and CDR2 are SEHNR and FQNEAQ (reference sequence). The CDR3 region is CASSPRDRHKDNGNTIYF. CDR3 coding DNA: TGTGCCAGCAGCCCCCGGGACAGGCATAAGGATAATGGAAACACCATATATTTT.

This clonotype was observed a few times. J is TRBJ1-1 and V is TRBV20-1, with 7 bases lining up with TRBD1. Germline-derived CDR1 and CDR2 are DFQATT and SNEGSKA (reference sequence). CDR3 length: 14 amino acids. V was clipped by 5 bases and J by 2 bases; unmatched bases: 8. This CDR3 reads CSAPSRQGNTEAFF. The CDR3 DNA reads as TGCAGTGCTCCGTCGAGACAGGGAAACACTGAAGCTTTCTTT.